The clone carrying this TCR beta chain was seen ten or more times. Time point: patch test 3, about 24 weeks after DPC sensitization. The treatment was: therapeutic diphenylcyclopropenone sensitization with weekly scalp DPC. Venepuncture was done earlier than the placement of each patch test. The CDR3 is 15 residues long. V was pared by 6 bases and J by 1 base, with 9 bases of the junction left unmatched. CDR1 DFQATT and CDR2 SNEGSKA come from the germline V gene (reference sequence). TCRdb ran MiXCR on the RACE reads and lists one entry per CDR3 protein. The data show 150,000 to 200,000 distinct CDR3 sequences, around a quarter seen once. The data belong to a study of human T cells and chemical hapten exposure.

This TCR came from a woman aged 18-29 years with alopecia areata. Some clones in this sample may be carry-over from other donors' samples. Sequenced here: whole blood, sampled in connection with sensitization to the hapten diphenylcyclopropenone (DPC). The V call is TRBV20-1, the J call TRBJ2-1; 7 bases agree with TRBD2. The CDR3: CSANVQRDSYNEQFF. CDR3 DNA: TGCAGTGCAAATGTACAGCGGGATTCCTACAATGAGCAGTTCTTC.